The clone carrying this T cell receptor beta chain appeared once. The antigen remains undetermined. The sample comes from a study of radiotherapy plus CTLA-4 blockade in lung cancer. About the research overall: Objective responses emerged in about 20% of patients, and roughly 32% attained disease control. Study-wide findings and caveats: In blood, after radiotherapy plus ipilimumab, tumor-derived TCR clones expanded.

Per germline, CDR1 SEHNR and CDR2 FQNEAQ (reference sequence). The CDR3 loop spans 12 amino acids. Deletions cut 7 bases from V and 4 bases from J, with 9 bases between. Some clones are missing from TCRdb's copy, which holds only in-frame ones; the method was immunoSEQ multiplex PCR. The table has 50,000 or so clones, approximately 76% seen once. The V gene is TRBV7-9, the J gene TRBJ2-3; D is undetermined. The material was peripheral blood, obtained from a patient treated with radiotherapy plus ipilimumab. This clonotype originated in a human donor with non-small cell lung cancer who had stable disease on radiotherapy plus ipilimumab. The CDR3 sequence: CASNRLSDTQYF. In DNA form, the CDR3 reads TGTGCCAGCAATCGGCTTTCAGATACGCAGTATTTT.